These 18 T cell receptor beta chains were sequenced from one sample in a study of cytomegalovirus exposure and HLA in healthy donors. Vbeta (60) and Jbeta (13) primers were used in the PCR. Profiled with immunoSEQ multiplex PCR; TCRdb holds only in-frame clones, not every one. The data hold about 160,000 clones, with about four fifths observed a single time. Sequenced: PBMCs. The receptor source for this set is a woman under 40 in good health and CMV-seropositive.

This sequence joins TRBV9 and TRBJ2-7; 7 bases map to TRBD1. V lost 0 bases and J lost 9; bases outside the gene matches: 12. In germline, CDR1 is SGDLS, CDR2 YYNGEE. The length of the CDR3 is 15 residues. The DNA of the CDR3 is TGTGCCAGCAGCGTAGAACAGGGGTTAGGTGGGGTGCAGTACTTC. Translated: CASSVEQGLGGVQYF.

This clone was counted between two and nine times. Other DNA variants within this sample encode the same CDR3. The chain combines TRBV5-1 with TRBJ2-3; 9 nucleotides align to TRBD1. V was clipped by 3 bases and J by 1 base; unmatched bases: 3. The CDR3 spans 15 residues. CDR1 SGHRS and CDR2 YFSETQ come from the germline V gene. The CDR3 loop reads CASSWTGVGTDTQYF. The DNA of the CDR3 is TGCGCCAGCAGCTGGACAGGGGTTGGCACAGATACGCAGTATTTT.

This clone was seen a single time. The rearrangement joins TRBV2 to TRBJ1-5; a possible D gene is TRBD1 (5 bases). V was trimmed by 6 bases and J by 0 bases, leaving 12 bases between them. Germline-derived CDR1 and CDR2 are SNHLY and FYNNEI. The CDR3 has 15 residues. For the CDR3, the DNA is TGTGCCAGCAGCGCCGGGACTTCTAGCAATCAGCCCCAGCATTTT. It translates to CASSAGTSSNQPQHF.

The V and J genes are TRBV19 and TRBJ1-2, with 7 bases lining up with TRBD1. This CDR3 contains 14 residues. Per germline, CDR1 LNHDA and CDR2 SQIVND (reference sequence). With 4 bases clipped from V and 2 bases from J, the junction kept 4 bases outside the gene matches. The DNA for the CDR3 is TGTGCCAGTAGTAAACGGACAGGAAACTATGGCTACACCTTC. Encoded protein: CASSKRTGNYGYTF.

The CDR3 DNA is TGTGCCAGCAGCGTTCGCGCGAACACTGAAGCTTTCTTT. It encodes CASSVRANTEAFF. The rearrangement joins TRBV9 to TRBJ1-1, with D unclear. With 2 bases removed from V and 1 base from J, the gap between germline ends came to 6 bases. CDR3 size: 13 residues. Germline CDR1 is SGDLS and CDR2 is YYNGEE. Looking up the rest from reference TRBV9 and TRBJ1-1 gives the full variable domain: DSGVTQTPKHLITATGQRVTLRCSPRSGDLSVYWYQQSLDQGLQFLIQYYNGEERAKGNILERFSAQQFPDLHSELNLSSLELGDSALYFCASSVRANTEAFFGQGTRLTVV.

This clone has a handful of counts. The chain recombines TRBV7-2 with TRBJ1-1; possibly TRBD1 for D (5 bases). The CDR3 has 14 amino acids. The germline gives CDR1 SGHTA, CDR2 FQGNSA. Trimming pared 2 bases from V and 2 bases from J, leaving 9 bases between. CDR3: CASSLTGDNTEAFF. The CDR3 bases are TGTGCCAGCAGCTTAACGGGGGACAACACTGAAGCTTTCTTT.

CDR3 protein: CASNSRDRSYEQYF. DNA for the CDR3: TGTGCCAGCAACTCTCGGGACAGGTCCTACGAGCAGTACTTC. This chain uses TRBV6-5 with TRBJ2-7; TRBD1 matches 8 bases. V trimming: 7 bases; J trimming: 1 base; junction bases outside the gene matches: 6. From germline, CDR1 is MNHEY and CDR2 SVGAGI. This CDR3 comprises 14 residues.

CDR3 bases: TGTGCCAGCAGCCCAGGGTCGAGCACCGGGGAGCTGTTTTTT. Encoded protein: CASSPGSSTGELFF. V gene TRBV9 combines with J gene TRBJ2-2, with D possibly matching TRBD1 (5 bases). The ends were cut back, 4 bases at V and 4 bases at J, with 11 bases in the middle. Germline values: CDR1 SGDLS, CDR2 YYNGEE. This CDR3 region has 14 residues.

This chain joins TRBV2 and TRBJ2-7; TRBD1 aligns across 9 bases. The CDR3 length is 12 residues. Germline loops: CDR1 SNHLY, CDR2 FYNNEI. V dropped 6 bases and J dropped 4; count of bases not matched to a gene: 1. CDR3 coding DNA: TGTGCCAGCAGGGACAGGGGTTACGAGCAGTACTTC. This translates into CASRDRGYEQYF. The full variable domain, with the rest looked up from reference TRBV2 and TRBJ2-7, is EPEVTQTPSHQVTQMGQEVILRCVPISNHLYFYWYRQILGQKVEFLVSFYNNEISEKSEIFDDQFSVERPDGSNFTLKIRSTKLEDSAMYFCASRDRGYEQYFGPGTRLTVT.

The CDR3 DNA reads TGTGCCAGTAGGTCTGACAGGCGAAATTCACCCCTCCACTTT. Amino acid sequence: CASRSDRRNSPLHF. This chain connects TRBV19 to TRBJ1-6; D perhaps matches TRBD1 (6 bases). Germline V gene sequence: CDR1 LNHDA, CDR2 SQIVND (reference sequence). V was clipped by 6 bases and J by 7 bases, with 13 bases between them. This CDR3 contains 14 residues.

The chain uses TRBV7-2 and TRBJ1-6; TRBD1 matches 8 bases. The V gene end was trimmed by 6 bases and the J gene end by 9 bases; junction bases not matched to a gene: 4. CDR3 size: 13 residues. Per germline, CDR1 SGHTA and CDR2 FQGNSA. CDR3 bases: TGTGCCAGCAGGCCAACAGGGGGTTCACCCCTCCACTTT. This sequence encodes CASRPTGGSPLHF.

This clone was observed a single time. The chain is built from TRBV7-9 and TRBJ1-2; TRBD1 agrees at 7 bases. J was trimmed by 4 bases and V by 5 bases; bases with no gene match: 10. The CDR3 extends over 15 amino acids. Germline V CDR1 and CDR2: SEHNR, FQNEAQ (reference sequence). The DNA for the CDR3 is TGTGCCAGCAGCGTAACCGGGACAGACTTCTATGGCTACACCTTC. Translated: CASSVTGTDFYGYTF.

This CDR3 reads CASSLLGGEKLFF. CDR3 DNA: TGTGCCAGCAGCCTGTTGGGGGGGGAAAAACTGTTTTTT. The V gene is TRBV5-5, the J gene TRBJ1-4; tentatively, D is TRBD1 (5 bases). Germline lookup yields CDR1 SGHKS and CDR2 YYEKEE (reference sequence). The CDR3 loop spans 13 amino acids. Deletions cut 4 bases from V and 8 bases from J, with 12 bases between.

DNA of the CDR3: TGCAGCCCAAAACAGGGGATTGAAATGAACACTGAAGCTTTCTTT. Translated, it gives CSPKQGIEMNTEAFF. V gene TRBV29-1 combines with J gene TRBJ1-1, with 7 bases identical to TRBD1. CDR3 length: 15 amino acids. V gave up 8 bases and J gave up 0 bases; unmatched junction bases: 12. The germline V gene encodes CDR1 SQVTM and CDR2 ANQGSEA.

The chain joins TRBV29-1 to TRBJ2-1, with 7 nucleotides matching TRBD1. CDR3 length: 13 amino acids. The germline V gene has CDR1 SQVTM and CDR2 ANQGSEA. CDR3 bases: TGCAGTAAAAGGACAGGTATTCACAATGAGCAGTTCTTC. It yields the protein CSKRTGIHNEQFF.

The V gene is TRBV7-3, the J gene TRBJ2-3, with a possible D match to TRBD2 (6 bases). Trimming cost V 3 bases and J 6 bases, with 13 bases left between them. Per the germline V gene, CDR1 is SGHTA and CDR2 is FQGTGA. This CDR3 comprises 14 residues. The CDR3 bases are TGTGCCAGCAGCTTCACAACGGGGGTCGATACGCAGTATTTT. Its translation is CASSFTTGVDTQYF.

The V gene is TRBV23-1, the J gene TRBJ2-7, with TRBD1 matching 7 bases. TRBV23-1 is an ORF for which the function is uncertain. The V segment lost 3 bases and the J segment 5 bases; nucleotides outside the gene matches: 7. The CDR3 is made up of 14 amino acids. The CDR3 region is CASSQFGTGDEQYF. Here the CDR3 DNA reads TGCGCCAGCAGTCAGTTCGGAACAGGGGACGAGCAGTACTTC.

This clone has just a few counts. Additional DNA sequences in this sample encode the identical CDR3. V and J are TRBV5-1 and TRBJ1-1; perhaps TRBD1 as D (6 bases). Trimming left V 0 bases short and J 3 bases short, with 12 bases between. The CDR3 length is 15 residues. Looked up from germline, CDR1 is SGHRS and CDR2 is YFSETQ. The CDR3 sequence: CASSLVIGGDTEAFF. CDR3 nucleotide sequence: TGCGCCAGCAGCTTGGTAATAGGGGGAGACACTGAAGCTTTCTTT.